This T cell receptor beta chain was sequenced for a study of OX40 agonist ivuxolimab in advanced cancers. Overall study context: Subjects had a mean age of about 65 years, with a range of about 23 to 85; 82.7% were male. Broader study findings: In the expanded peripheral T cells, antigen specificity was never determined. Low normalized T-cell clonal expansion also characterized some of the nonresponders.

Measured with immunoSEQ multiplex PCR; TCRdb has only the in-frame clones, and not every one. The sample lists under 85,000 clones; approximately 84% were seen once. The V gene's germline CDR1 is SEHNR and CDR2 FQNEAQ (reference sequence). This CDR3 has 13 amino acids. Trimming cost V 3 bases and J 10 bases, with 13 bases left between them. This clone appeared once. Its antigen is undetermined. The chain carries TRBV7-9 and TRBJ2-1; tentatively, D is TRBD1 (5 bases). The clonotype comes from an adult with an advanced solid tumor such as melanoma, head and neck, liver or kidney cancer. Sequenced material: CD4+ or CD8+ T cells sorted from blood, taken in a trial of the OX40 agonist ivuxolimab. CDR3: CASSFSSGPEQFF. CDR3 coding DNA: TGTGCCAGCAGCTTTAGCTCAGGGCCGGAGCAGTTCTTC. Drawing the rest from reference TRBV7-9 and TRBJ2-1, the complete variable domain is DTGVSQNPRHKITKRGQNVTFRCDPISEHNRLYWYRQTLGQGPEFLTYFQNEAQLEKSRLLSDRFSAERPKGSFSTLEIQRTEQGDSAMYLCASSFSSGPEQFFGPGTRLTVL.